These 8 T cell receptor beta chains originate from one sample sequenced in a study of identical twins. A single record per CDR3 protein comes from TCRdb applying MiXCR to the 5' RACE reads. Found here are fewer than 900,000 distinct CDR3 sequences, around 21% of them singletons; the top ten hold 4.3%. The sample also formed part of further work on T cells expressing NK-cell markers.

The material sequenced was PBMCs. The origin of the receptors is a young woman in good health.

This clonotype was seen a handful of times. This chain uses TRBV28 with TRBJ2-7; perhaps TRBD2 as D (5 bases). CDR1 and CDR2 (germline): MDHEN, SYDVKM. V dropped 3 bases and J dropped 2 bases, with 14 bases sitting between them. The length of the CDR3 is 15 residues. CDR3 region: CASSFAQRLTYEQYF. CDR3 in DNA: TGTGCCAGCAGTTTCGCCCAGCGGTTAACCTACGAGCAGTACTTC.

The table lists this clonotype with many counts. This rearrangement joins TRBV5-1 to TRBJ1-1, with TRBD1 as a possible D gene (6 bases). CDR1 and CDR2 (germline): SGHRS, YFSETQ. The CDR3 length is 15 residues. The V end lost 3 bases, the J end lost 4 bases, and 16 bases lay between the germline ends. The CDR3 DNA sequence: TGCGCCAGCAGCTCGCAACAGGGTGGAGGCACTGAAGCTTTCTTT. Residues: CASSSQQGGGTEAFF.

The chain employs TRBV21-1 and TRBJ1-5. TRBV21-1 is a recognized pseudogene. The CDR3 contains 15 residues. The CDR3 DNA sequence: TGTGCCAGCAGCAAAGAGAAGGGATTCGATCAGCCCCAGCATTTT. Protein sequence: CASSKEKGFDQPQHF.

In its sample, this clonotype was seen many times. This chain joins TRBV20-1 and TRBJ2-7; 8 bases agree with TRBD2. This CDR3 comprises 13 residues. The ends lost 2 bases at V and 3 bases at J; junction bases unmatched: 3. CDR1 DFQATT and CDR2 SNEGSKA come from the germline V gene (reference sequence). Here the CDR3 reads CSARSLAGYEQYF. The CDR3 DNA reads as TGCAGTGCTAGAAGCCTAGCGGGCTACGAGCAGTACTTC.

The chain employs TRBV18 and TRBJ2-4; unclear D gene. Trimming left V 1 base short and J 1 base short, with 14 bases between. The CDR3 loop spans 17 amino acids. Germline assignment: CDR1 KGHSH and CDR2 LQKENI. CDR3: CASSPRARAGAKNIQYF. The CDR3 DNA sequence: TGTGCCAGCTCACCACGGGCTCGGGCTGGGGCCAAAAACATTCAGTACTTC.

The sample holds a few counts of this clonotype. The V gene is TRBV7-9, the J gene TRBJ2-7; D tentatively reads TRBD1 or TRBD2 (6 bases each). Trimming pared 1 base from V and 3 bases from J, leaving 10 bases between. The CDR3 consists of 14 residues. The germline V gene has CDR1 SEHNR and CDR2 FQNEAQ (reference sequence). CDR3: CASSLVGGLYEQYF. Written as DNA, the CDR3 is TGTGCCAGCAGCTTAGTTGGGGGGCTCTACGAGCAGTACTTC.

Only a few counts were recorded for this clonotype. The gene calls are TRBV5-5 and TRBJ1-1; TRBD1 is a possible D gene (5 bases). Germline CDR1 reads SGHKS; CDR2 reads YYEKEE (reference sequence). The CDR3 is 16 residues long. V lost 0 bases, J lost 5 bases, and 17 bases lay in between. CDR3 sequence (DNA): TGTGCCAGCAGCTTGGGGACGGGCCGGGGGACGACTGAAGCTTTCTTT. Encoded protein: CASSLGTGRGTTEAFF. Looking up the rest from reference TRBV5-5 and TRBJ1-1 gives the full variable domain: DAGVTQSPTHLIKTRGQQVTLRCSPISGHKSVSWYQQVLGQGPQFIFQYYEKEERGRGNFPDRFSARQFPNYSSELNVNALLLGDSALYLCASSLGTGRGTTEAFFGQGTRLTVV.

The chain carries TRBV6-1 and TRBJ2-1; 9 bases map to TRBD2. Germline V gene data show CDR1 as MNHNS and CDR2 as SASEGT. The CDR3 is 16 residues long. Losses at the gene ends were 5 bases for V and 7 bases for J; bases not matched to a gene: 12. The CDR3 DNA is TGTGCCAGCAGTCTCTATCTAGCGGGACGCTCGAATGAGCAGTTCTTC. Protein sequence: CASSLYLAGRSNEQFF.